Listed below are T cell receptor beta chains from one sample, sequenced in a study of blood T cell repertoires in COVID-19. The table came from immunoSEQ multiplex PCR; TCRdb's copy has only in-frame clones and leaves some out. The sample has fewer than 150,000 clones, about nine tenths seen once. The sample comprised peripheral blood. These receptors originate from a man aged 45-65 years with active or convalescent COVID-19. Each CDR3 is given with its conserved first and last residue. D genes are given only for firm matches. Clone size is stated in some rows and not others, as once, few, many or a class when expanded.

clone size,V gene,D gene,J gene,CDR3 protein,CDR3 DNA
NA,TRBV7-9,TRBD1,TRBJ2-5,CASSQTYRGRETQYF,TGTGCCAGCAGCCAAACTTACAGGGGGCGAGAGACCCAGTACTTC
once,TRBV18,TRBD2,TRBJ2-5,CASSASRLAGLQETQYF,TGTGCCAGCTCAGCATCGCGACTAGCGGGGCTCCAAGAGACCCAGTACTTC
NA,TRBV2,TRBD1,TRBJ2-7,CASRQGAEQYF,TGTGCCAGCCGACAGGGGGCCGAGCAGTACTTC
NA,TRBV27,NA,TRBJ1-6,CASRGIGQSYNSPLHF,TGTGCCAGCAGGGGGATAGGACAGAGCTATAATTCACCCCTCCACTTT
once,TRBV6-2/TRBV6-3,NA,TRBJ1-4,CASSYSMDSATNEKLFF,TGTGCCAGCAGTTACTCAATGGACAGTGCAACTAATGAAAAACTGTTTTTT
NA,TRBV27,NA,TRBJ1-6,CASSLRGAGSNYNSPLHF,TGTGCCAGCAGTTTAAGGGGTGCTGGCAGTAACTATAATTCACCCCTCCACTTT
NA,TRBV5-1,NA,TRBJ2-3,CASSLDVVVRTDTQYF,TGCGCCAGCAGCTTGGATGTCGTGGTCAGGACAGATACGCAGTATTTT
NA,TRBV5-4,TRBD2,TRBJ2-3,CASSSAHLADTDTQYF,TGTGCCAGCAGCTCCGCTCACCTAGCGGACACAGATACGCAGTATTTT
NA,TRBV11-2,TRBD2,TRBJ2-2,CASTDTRLAGGSTGELFF,TGTGCCAGCACAGACACACGTTTAGCGGGAGGGAGCACCGGGGAGCTGTTTTTT
NA,TRBV27,NA,TRBJ2-2,CASRYRRGNTGELFF,TGTGCCAGCAGATACAGGCGGGGGAACACCGGGGAGCTGTTTTTT
NA,TRBV10-3,TRBD2,TRBJ2-2,CAIRGTSGMGTGELFF,TGTGCCATCAGGGGGACTAGCGGGATGGGCACCGGGGAGCTGTTTTTT